Sequencing of this T cell receptor (beta chain) was carried out in a study of blood T cell repertoires in COVID-19. Study details: Sites across the United States, Italy and Spain contributed samples from acute and convalescent COVID-19. T cells, B-cell-depleted T cells, or PBMCs supplied cDNA or gDNA.

Trimming took 11 bases from V and 6 from J; bases not matched to a gene: 9. Germline CDR1 is LNHDA and CDR2 is SQIVND (reference sequence). The CDR3 consists of 13 residues. Original processing methods: Reference gene primer amplification yielded estimated nucleated cell counts. The data were produced by immunoSEQ multiplex PCR, yet TCRdb's version contains in-frame clones alone and is incomplete. V, J and clone size are taken as reported in that table, and D and trimming were inferred from the DNA itself. The table has about 16,000 clones, about four fifths seen once. The TCR was taken from a woman aged 65 to 85 with active COVID-19. The specimen was peripheral blood. J is TRBJ2-7 and V is TRBV19; 11 positions agree with TRBD1. The CDR3 sequence is CAVSQDRGLEQYF. The DNA of the CDR3 is TGTGCCGTAAGCCAGGACAGGGGGCTCGAGCAGTACTTC. Supplemented by reference TRBV19 and TRBJ2-7, the full variable domain reads DGGITQSPKYLFRKEGQNVTLSCEQNLNHDAMYWYRQDPGQGLRLIYYSQIVNDFQKGDIAEGYSVSREKKESFPLTVTSAQKNPTAFYLCAVSQDRGLEQYFGPGTRLTVT.